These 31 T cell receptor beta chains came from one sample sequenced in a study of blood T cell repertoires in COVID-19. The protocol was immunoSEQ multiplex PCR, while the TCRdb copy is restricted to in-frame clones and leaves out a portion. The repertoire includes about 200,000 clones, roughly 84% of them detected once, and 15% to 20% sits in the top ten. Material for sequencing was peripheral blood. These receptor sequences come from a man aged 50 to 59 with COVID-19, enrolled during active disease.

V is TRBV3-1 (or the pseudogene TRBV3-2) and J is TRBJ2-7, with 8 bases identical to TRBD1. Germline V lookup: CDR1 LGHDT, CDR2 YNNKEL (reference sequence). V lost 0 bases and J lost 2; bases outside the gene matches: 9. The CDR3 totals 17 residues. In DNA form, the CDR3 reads TGTGCCAGCAGCCAAGATCAGGGGACAGGAATGCCCTACGAGCAGTACTTC. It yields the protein CASSQDQGTGMPYEQYF.

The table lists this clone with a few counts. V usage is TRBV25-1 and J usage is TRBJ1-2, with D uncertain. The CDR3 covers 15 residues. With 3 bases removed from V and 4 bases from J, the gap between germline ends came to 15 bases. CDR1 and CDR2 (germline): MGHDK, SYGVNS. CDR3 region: CASSDPGRPSYGYTF. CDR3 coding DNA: TGTGCCAGCAGTGACCCTGGGAGGCCGAGCTATGGCTACACCTTC.

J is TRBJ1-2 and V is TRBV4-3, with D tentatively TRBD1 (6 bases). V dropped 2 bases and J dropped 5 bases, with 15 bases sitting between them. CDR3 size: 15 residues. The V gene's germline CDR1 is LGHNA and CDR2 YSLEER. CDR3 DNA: TGCGCCAGCAGCCAAACGGGACAACCGATTTATGGCTACACCTTC. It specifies CASSQTGQPIYGYTF.

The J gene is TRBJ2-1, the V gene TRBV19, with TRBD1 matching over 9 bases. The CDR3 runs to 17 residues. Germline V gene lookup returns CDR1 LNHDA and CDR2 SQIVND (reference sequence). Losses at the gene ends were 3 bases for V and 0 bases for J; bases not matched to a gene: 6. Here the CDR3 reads CASSIGTGTPSYNEQFF. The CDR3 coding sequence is TGTGCCAGTAGTATTGGGACAGGGACGCCCTCCTACAATGAGCAGTTCTTC.

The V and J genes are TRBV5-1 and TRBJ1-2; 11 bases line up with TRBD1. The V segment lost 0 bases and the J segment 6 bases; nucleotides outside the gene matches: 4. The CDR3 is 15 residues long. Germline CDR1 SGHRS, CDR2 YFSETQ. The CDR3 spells CASSLGTGGLDGYTF. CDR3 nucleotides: TGCGCCAGCAGCTTGGGGACAGGGGGCCTGGATGGCTACACCTTC. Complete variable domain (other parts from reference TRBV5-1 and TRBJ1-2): KAGVTQTPRYLIKTRGQQVTLSCSPISGHRSVSWYQQTPGQGLQFLFEYFSETQRNKGNFPGRFSGRQFSNSRSEMNVSTLELGDSALYLCASSLGTGGLDGYTFGSGTRLTVV.

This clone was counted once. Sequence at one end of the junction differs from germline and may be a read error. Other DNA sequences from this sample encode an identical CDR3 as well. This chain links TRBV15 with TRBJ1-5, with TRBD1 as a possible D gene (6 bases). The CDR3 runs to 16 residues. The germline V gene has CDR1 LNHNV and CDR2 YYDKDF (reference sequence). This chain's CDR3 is CATSSFRRGSNQPQHF. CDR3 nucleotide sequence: TGTGCCACCAGCAGCTTCCGCAGGGGATCGAATCAGCCCCAACATTTT.

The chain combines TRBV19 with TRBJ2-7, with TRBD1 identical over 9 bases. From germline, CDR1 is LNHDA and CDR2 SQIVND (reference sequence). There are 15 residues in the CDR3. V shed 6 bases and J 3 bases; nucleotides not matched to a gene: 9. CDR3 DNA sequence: TGTGCCAGTAGCAACCGGGACAGGGAGTTCTACGAGCAGTACTTC. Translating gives CASSNRDREFYEQYF.

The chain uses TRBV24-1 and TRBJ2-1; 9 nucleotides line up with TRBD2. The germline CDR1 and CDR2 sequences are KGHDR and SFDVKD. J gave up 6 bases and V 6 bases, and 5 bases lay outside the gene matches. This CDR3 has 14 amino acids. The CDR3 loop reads CATSLSGRGNEQFF. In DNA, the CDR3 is TGTGCCACCAGTCTTAGCGGGAGAGGCAATGAGCAGTTCTTC.

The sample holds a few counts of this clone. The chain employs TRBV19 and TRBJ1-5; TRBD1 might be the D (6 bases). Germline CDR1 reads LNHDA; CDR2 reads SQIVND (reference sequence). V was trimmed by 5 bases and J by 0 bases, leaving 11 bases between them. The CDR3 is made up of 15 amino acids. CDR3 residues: CASSLLDSSNQPQHF. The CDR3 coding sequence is TGTGCCAGTAGTCTACTGGACAGTAGCAATCAGCCCCAGCATTTT.

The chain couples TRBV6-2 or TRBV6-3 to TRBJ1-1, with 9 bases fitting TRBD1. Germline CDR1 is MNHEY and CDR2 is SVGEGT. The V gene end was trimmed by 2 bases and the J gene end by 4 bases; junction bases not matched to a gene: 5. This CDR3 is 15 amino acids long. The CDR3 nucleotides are TGTGCCAGCAGTTACAAAAGACAGGGGGGCACTGAAGCTTTCTTT. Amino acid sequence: CASSYKRQGGTEAFF.

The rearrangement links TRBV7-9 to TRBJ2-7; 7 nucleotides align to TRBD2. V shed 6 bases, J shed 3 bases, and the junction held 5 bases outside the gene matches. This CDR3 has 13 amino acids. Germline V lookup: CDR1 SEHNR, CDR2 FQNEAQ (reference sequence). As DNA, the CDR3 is TGTGCCAGCAGTTCCAGCGGGATCTACGAGCAGTACTTC. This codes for CASSSSGIYEQYF.

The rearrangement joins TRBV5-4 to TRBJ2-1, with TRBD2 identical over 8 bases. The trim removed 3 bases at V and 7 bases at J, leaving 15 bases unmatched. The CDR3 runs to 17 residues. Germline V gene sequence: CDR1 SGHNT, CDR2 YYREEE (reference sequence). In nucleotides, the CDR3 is TGTGCCAGCAGCTCACCGGGAGGGCAAGGGAAGAGGAATGAGCAGTTCTTC. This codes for CASSSPGGQGKRNEQFF.

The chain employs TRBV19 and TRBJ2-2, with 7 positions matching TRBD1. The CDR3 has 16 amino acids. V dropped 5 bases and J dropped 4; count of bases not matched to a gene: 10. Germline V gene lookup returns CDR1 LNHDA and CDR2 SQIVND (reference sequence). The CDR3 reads CASSPGRAGGTGELFF. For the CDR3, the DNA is TGTGCCAGTAGTCCCGGGCGGGCAGGGGGCACCGGGGAGCTGTTTTTT.

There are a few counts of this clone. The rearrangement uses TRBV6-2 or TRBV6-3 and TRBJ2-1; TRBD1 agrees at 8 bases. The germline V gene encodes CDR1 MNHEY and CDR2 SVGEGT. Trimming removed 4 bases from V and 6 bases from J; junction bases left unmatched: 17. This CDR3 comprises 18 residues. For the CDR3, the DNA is TGTGCCAGCAGTTCCAGGGGGCTACGGGACCAATGGGGCAATGAGCAGTTCTTC. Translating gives CASSSRGLRDQWGNEQFF.

Here the CDR3 reads CARSKSGGQGNTGELFF. As DNA, the CDR3 is TGTGCCAGAAGCAAATCGGGAGGACAGGGAAACACCGGGGAGCTGTTTTTT. The V and J genes are TRBV5-3 and TRBJ2-2, with D perhaps matching TRBD1 (8 bases). Being an ORF, TRBV5-3 has a function that is uncertain. Trimming pared 4 bases from V and 2 bases from J, leaving 18 bases between. The CDR3 runs to 17 residues.

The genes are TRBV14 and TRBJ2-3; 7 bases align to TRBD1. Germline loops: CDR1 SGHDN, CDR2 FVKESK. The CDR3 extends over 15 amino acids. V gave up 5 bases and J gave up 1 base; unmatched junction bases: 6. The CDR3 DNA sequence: TGTGCCAGCAGCGTAAACAGGGGACGCACAGATACGCAGTATTTT. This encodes CASSVNRGRTDTQYF.

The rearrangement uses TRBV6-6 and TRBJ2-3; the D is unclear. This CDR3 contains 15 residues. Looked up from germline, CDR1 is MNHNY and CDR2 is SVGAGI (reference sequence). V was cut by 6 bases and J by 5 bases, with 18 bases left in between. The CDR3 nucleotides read TGTGCCAGCAGCACCGTGGCGAAGCGCGTAGATACGCAGTATTTT. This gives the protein CASSTVAKRVDTQYF.

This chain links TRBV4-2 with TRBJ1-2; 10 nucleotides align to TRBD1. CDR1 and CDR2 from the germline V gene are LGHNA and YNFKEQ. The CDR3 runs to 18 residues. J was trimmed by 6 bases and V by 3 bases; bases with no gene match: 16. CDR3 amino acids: CASSQEITGTGVTDGYTF. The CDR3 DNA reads TGTGCCAGCAGCCAGGAAATCACCGGGACAGGGGTTACGGATGGCTACACCTTC.

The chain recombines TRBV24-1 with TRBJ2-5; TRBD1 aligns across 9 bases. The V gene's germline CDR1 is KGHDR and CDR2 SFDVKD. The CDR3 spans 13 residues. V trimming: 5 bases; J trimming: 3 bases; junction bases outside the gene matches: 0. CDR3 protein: CATSGTGEETQYF. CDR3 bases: TGTGCCACCAGTGGGACAGGGGAAGAGACCCAGTACTTC.

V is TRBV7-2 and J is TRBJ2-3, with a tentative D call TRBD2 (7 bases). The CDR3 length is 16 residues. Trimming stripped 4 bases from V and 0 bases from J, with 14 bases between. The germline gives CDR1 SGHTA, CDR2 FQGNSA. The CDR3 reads CASSSGRGASTDTQYF. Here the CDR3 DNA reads TGTGCCAGCAGCTCCGGACGGGGGGCTAGCACAGATACGCAGTATTTT. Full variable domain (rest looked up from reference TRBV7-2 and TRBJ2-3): GAGVSQSPSNKVTEKGKDVELRCDPISGHTALYWYRQSLGQGLEFLIYFQGNSAPDKSGLPSDRFSAERTGGSVSTLTIQRTQQEDSAVYLCASSSGRGASTDTQYFGPGTRLTVL.

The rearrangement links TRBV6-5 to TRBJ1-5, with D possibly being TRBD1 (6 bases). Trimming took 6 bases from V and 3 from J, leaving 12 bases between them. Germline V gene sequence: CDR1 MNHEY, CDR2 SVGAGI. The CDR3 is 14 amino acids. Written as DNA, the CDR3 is TGTGCCAGCAGGAGGGGGAGGGACAATCAGCCCCAGCATTTT. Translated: CASRRGRDNQPQHF.

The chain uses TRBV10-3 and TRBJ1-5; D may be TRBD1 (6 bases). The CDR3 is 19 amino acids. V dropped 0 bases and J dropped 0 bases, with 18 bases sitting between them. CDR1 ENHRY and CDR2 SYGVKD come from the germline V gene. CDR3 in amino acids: CAISESTGGHPSSNQPQHF. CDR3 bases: TGTGCCATCAGTGAGTCGACGGGGGGGCACCCTTCTAGCAATCAGCCCCAGCATTTT.

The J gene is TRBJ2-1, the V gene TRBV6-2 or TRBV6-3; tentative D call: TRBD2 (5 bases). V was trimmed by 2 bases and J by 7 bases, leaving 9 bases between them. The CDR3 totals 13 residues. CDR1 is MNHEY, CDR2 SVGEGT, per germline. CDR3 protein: CASSYNRGNEQFF. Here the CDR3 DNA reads TGTGCCAGCAGTTACAACCGGGGTAATGAGCAGTTCTTC.

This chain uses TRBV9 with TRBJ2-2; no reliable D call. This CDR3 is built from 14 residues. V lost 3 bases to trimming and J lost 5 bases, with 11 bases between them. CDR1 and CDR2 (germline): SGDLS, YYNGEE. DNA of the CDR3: TGTGCCAGCAGCGGGCCAGGTTGGACCGGGGAGCTGTTTTTT. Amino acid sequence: CASSGPGWTGELFF. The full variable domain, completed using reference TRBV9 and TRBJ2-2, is DSGVTQTPKHLITATGQRVTLRCSPRSGDLSVYWYQQSLDQGLQFLIQYYNGEERAKGNILERFSAQQFPDLHSELNLSSLELGDSALYFCASSGPGWTGELFFGEGSRLTVL.

The CDR3 bases are TGCGCCAGCAGCTTGGCCTCCAGGGGGTTGGAGACCCAGTACTTC. Protein: CASSLASRGLETQYF. This rearrangement joins TRBV5-1 to TRBJ2-5; 7 bases are shared with TRBD1. The CDR3 runs 15 residues. V shed 0 bases and J 5 bases; nucleotides not matched to a gene: 7. Germline lookup yields CDR1 SGHRS and CDR2 YFSETQ.

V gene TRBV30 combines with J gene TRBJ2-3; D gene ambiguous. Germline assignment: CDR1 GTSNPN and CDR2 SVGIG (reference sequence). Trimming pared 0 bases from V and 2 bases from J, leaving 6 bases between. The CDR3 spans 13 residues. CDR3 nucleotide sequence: TGTGCCTGGAGTGTACGGTCCACAGATACGCAGTATTTT. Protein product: CAWSVRSTDTQYF.

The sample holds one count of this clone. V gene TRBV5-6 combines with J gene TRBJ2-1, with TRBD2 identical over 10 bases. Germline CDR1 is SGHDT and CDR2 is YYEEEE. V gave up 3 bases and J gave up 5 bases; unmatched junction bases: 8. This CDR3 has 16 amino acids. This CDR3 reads CASSSLAGASHNEQFF. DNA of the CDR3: TGTGCCAGCAGCTCTCTAGCGGGAGCGTCGCACAATGAGCAGTTCTTC.

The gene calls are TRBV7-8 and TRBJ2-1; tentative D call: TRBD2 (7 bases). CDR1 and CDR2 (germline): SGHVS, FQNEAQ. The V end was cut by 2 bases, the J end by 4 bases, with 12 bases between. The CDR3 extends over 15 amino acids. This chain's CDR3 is CASSLRGGAYNEQFF. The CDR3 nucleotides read TGTGCCAGCAGCTTACGTGGGGGGGCATACAATGAGCAGTTCTTC.

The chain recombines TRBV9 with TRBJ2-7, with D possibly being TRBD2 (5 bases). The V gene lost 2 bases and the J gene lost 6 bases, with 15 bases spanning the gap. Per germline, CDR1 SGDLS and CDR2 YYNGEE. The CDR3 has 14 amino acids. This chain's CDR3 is CASSVGEGLVEQYF. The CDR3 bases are TGTGCCAGCAGCGTCGGGGAAGGGCTGGTCGAGCAGTACTTC.

Here the CDR3 DNA reads TGTGCCAGCGTAGACAGGGCCACTGAAGCTTTCTTT. Encoded protein: CASVDRATEAFF. The gene calls are TRBV2 and TRBJ1-1; TRBD1 aligns across 7 bases. This CDR3 is 12 amino acids long. The V gene's germline CDR1 is SNHLY and CDR2 FYNNEI. The V and J ends lost 8 bases and 4 bases, in that order; junction bases with no gene match: 4.

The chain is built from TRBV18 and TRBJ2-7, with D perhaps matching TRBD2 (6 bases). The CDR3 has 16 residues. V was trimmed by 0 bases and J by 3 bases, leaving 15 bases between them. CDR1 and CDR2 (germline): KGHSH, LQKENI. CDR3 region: CASSPPGLGGIYEQYF. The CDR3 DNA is TGTGCCAGCTCACCACCGGGGCTTGGGGGGATCTACGAGCAGTACTTC.